This T cell receptor (beta chain) appears in the sequencing data of a study of control samples from healthy donors and cancer patients. Trimming stripped 4 bases from V and 5 bases from J, with 23 bases between. Germline CDR1 and CDR2: SGHVS and FQNEAQ. The CDR3 extends over 17 amino acids. Sequencing used immunoSEQ multiplex PCR; TCRdb keeps in-frame clones, though not all of them. The sample lists approximately 65,000 clones; roughly 91% were seen once. This chain connects TRBV7-8 to TRBJ1-2; TRBD1 is a possible D gene (6 bases). This TCR derives from a man between 60 and 75 years old with lung cancer. The material sequenced was PBMCs. The CDR3, as DNA: TGTGCCAGCAGCTCCTACAGGGTTCCGCAGTGGGGGTATGGCTACACCTTC. Amino acids: CASSSYRVPQWGYGYTF.